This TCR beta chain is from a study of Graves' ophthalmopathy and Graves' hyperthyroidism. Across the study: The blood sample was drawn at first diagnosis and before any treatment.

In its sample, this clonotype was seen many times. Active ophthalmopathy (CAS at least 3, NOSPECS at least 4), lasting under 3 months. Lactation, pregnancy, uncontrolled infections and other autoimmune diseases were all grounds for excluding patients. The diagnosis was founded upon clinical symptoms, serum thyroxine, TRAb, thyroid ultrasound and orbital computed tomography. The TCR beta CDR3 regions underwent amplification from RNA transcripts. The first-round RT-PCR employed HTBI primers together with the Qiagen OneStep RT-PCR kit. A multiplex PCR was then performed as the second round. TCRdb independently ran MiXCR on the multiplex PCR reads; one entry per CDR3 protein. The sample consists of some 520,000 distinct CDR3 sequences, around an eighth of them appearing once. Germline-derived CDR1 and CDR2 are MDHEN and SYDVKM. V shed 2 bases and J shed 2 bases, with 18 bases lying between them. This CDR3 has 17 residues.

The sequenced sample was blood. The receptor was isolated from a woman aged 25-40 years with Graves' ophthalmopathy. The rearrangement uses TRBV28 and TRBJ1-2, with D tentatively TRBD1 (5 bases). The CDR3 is CASSLTGDSLGNYGYTF. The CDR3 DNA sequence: TGTGCCAGCAGTTTAACCGGGGACTCTTTAGGGAACTATGGCTACACCTTC.